These 21 T cell receptor beta chains originate from one sample sequenced in a study of blood T cell repertoires in COVID-19. Sequenced by immunoSEQ multiplex PCR; TCRdb stores in-frame clones only, minus some. The table lists about 200,000 clones, approximately 78% of them singletons, with roughly 5.5% in the top ten. The sequencing input was peripheral blood. The source is a woman between 70 and 85 years old with COVID-19, enrolled during active disease.

The V call is TRBV11-2, the J call TRBJ2-7; 10 bases fit TRBD2. Trimming at V came to 4 bases and at J to 6 bases, leaving 6 bases not matched to a gene. The CDR3 length is 14 residues. The germline V gene has CDR1 SGHAT and CDR2 FQNNGV. CDR3 region: CASSSWTSGLEQYF. The CDR3 bases are TGTGCCAGCAGCTCTTGGACTAGCGGCCTCGAGCAGTACTTC. Together with reference TRBV11-2 and TRBJ2-7, the CDR3 gives the full variable domain: EAGVAQSPRYKIIEKRQSVAFWCNPISGHATLYWYQQILGQGPKLLIQFQNNGVVDDSQLPKDRFSAERLKGVDSTLKIQPAKLEDSAVYLCASSSWTSGLEQYFGPGTRLTVT.

The chain joins TRBV2 to TRBJ1-4; the D gene is possibly TRBD1 (5 bases). Trimming took 3 bases from V and 7 from J, leaving 12 bases between them. CDR1 is SNHLY and CDR2 is FYNNEI in the germline V gene. The CDR3 has 14 amino acids. CDR3 in DNA: TGTGCCAGCAGTGATTGGGGGGATGGTGAAAAACTGTTTTTT. It translates to CASSDWGDGEKLFF.

Note on this clone: This specimen includes other DNA sequences encoding the same CDR3. V gene TRBV5-1 combines with J gene TRBJ2-5; D remains ambiguous. Trimming stripped 2 bases from V and 0 bases from J, with 8 bases between. CDR3 length: 14 amino acids. Germline V CDR1 and CDR2: SGHRS, YFSETQ. CDR3 coding DNA: TGCGCCAGCAGCTTATCCAGGTACCAAGAGACCCAGTACTTC. Translating it yields CASSLSRYQETQYF.

The rearrangement joins TRBV9 to TRBJ2-1; 10 nucleotides line up with TRBD2. Germline V gives CDR1 SGDLS, CDR2 YYNGEE. The ends lost 0 bases at V and 0 bases at J; junction bases unmatched: 6. The CDR3 totals 18 residues. CDR3 residues: CASSVASGRSVSYNEQFF. As DNA, the CDR3 is TGTGCCAGCAGCGTAGCTAGCGGGAGAAGTGTCTCCTACAATGAGCAGTTCTTC. Complete variable domain (other parts from reference TRBV9 and TRBJ2-1): DSGVTQTPKHLITATGQRVTLRCSPRSGDLSVYWYQQSLDQGLQFLIQYYNGEERAKGNILERFSAQQFPDLHSELNLSSLELGDSALYFCASSVASGRSVSYNEQFFGPGTRLTVL.

The V and J genes are TRBV19 and TRBJ1-2; D gene uncertain. The V gene's germline CDR1 is LNHDA and CDR2 SQIVND (reference sequence). Trimming stripped 5 bases from V and 4 bases from J, with 8 bases between. This CDR3 spans 12 amino acids. CDR3 nucleotides: TGTGCCAGTAGTCTTAATTCCTATGGCTACACCTTC. Its translation: CASSLNSYGYTF.

This chain connects TRBV7-2 to TRBJ2-2, with D hard to call. The CDR3 loop spans 14 amino acids. The V end lost 1 base, the J end lost 4 bases, and 7 bases lay between the germline ends. Germline CDR1 and CDR2: SGHTA and FQGNSA. The CDR3 DNA follows: TGTGCCAGCAGCTTAGAACGTAGCACCGGGGAGCTGTTTTTT. Translating gives CASSLERSTGELFF.

J is TRBJ1-4 and V is TRBV6-4; TRBD1 matches 8 bases. The J segment lost 7 bases and the V segment lost 11 bases, leaving 9 bases of the junction unmatched. The CDR3 is made up of 13 amino acids. CDR1 is MRHNA and CDR2 is SNTAGT in the germline V gene. The DNA for the CDR3 is TGTGCCGGAAGGACAGGGTTCTGTGAAAAACTGTTTTTT. Encoded protein: CAGRTGFCEKLFF.

CDR3 loop: CASSFPTSGRHYNEQFF. The CDR3 DNA reads TGTGCCAGCAGCTTCCCCACTAGCGGGAGGCACTACAATGAGCAGTTCTTC. The chain links TRBV7-2 to TRBJ2-1, with TRBD2 matching over 12 bases. This CDR3 spans 17 amino acids. CDR1 is SGHTA, CDR2 FQGNSA, per germline. Trimming removed 3 bases from V and 3 bases from J; junction bases left unmatched: 6.

The rearrangement uses TRBV7-9 and TRBJ1-3; 12 nucleotides line up with TRBD1. The CDR3 spans 19 residues. The V gene's germline CDR1 is SEHNR and CDR2 FQNEAQ (reference sequence). V shed 5 bases and J 0 bases; nucleotides not matched to a gene: 11. The CDR3 spells CASSQLGTGGPFSGNTIYF. The CDR3 region has the DNA TGTGCCAGCAGCCAACTCGGGACAGGGGGCCCCTTCTCTGGAAACACCATATATTTT.

V gene TRBV5-1 combines with J gene TRBJ2-2, with D possibly being TRBD1 (6 bases). Germline lookup yields CDR1 SGHRS and CDR2 YFSETQ. This CDR3 is built from 14 residues. V was trimmed by 4 bases and J by 4 bases, leaving 11 bases between them. The CDR3 DNA sequence: TGCGCCAGCAGCACGTTACAGGGCACCGGGGAGCTGTTTTTT. This gives the protein CASSTLQGTGELFF.

V gene TRBV5-1 combines with J gene TRBJ2-7, with 9 bases that match TRBD1. The V gene's germline CDR1 is SGHRS and CDR2 YFSETQ. The V segment lost 0 bases and the J segment 5 bases; nucleotides outside the gene matches: 3. The CDR3 extends over 14 amino acids. The CDR3 DNA is TGCGCCAGCAGCTTGGGGGGACAGGGAAACGAGCAGTACTTC. It encodes CASSLGGQGNEQYF.

The chain employs TRBV5-1 and TRBJ1-1; perhaps TRBD1 as D (5 bases). The CDR3 covers 14 residues. Germline V lookup: CDR1 SGHRS, CDR2 YFSETQ. V was trimmed by 4 bases and J by 1 base, leaving 11 bases between them. The CDR3 protein is CASSQNRRNTEAFF. The CDR3 DNA is TGCGCCAGCAGCCAAAACAGGCGGAACACTGAAGCTTTCTTT.

The gene calls are TRBV28 and TRBJ2-1, with 7 bases that match TRBD1. Germline V gene sequence: CDR1 MDHEN, CDR2 SYDVKM. This CDR3 is 15 amino acids long. V was clipped by 7 bases and J by 0 bases; unmatched bases: 6. CDR3 protein: CASNLGTDSYNEQFF. CDR3 sequence (DNA): TGTGCCAGCAACCTCGGGACAGACTCCTACAATGAGCAGTTCTTC.

The chain couples TRBV7-2 to TRBJ1-2, with D unclear. In germline, CDR1 is SGHTA, CDR2 FQGNSA. Trimming cost V 3 bases and J 5 bases, with 13 bases left between them. The CDR3 runs to 14 residues. CDR3 sequence: CASSFDPRGYGYTF. The CDR3 nucleotides are TGTGCCAGCAGCTTTGACCCCCGCGGGTATGGCTACACCTTC. Together with reference TRBV7-2 and TRBJ1-2, the CDR3 gives the full variable domain: GAGVSQSPSNKVTEKGKDVELRCDPISGHTALYWYRQSLGQGLEFLIYFQGNSAPDKSGLPSDRFSAERTGGSVSTLTIQRTQQEDSAVYLCASSFDPRGYGYTFGSGTRLTVV.

The chain joins TRBV7-9 to TRBJ2-7; the match to TRBD2 covers 8 bases. The CDR3 contains 14 residues. Germline-derived CDR1 and CDR2 are SEHNR and FQNEAQ (reference sequence). V lost 5 bases, J lost 6 bases, and 9 bases stayed unmatched. This CDR3 reads CASSPWGTSLEQYF. CDR3 in DNA: TGTGCCAGCAGCCCCTGGGGGACTAGTCTCGAGCAGTACTTC.

The chain is built from TRBV2 and TRBJ1-5; maybe TRBD1 (5 bases). This CDR3 contains 15 residues. V was cut by 3 bases and J by 4 bases, with 13 bases left in between. Per germline, CDR1 SNHLY and CDR2 FYNNEI. The CDR3 nucleotides read TGTGCCAGCAGTGATAGAGGCAGGGTTAATCAGCCCCAGCATTTT. As protein: CASSDRGRVNQPQHF.

DNA of the CDR3: TGTGCCAGCAGTTACTCGAGAGCGGGGGGCACAGATACGCAGTATTTT. Translated: CASSYSRAGGTDTQYF. V is TRBV6-6 and J is TRBJ2-3; 8 nucleotides line up with TRBD2. CDR3 length: 16 residues. CDR1 and CDR2 from the germline V gene are MNHNY and SVGAGI (reference sequence). The ends lost 0 bases at V and 1 base at J; junction bases unmatched: 3.

This sequence joins TRBV7-6 and TRBJ2-7; 11 nucleotides match TRBD2. CDR3 length equals 18 residues. V was clipped by 0 bases and J by 4 bases; unmatched bases: 11. Germline values: CDR1 SGHVS, CDR2 FNYEAQ. CDR3 bases: TGTGCCAGCAGCTTAGCGCATGTTGCTAGCGGGAGGACGTACGAGCAGTACTTC. This codes for CASSLAHVASGRTYEQYF.

The V and J genes are TRBV2 and TRBJ2-3; unclear D gene. The germline V gene has CDR1 SNHLY and CDR2 FYNNEI. The CDR3 contains 13 residues. The V gene lost 6 bases and the J gene lost 3 bases, with 10 bases spanning the gap. In nucleotides, the CDR3 is TGTGCCAGCAGCCTACTACGGACAGATACGCAGTATTTT. Encoded protein: CASSLLRTDTQYF.

The chain carries TRBV6-5 and TRBJ1-2; D remains ambiguous. Between the trimmed V and J ends, which lost 5 bases and 7 bases, there was a span of 11 bases. Germline V gene sequence: CDR1 MNHEY, CDR2 SVGAGI. This CDR3 has 12 amino acids. The CDR3 here is CASSILGSGYTF. In DNA, the CDR3 is TGTGCCAGCAGTATCCTAGGATCTGGCTACACCTTC.

There are a few counts of this clone. V is TRBV5-8 and J is TRBJ1-1; 9 bases line up with TRBD1. CDR3 length: 14 residues. V lost 4 bases and J lost 7; bases outside the gene matches: 8. The germline gives CDR1 SGHTS, CDR2 YDEGEE. The CDR3 nucleotides are TGTGCCAGCAGCACCCGACAGGGGGTGATTGAAGCTTTCTTT. This translates into CASSTRQGVIEAFF.